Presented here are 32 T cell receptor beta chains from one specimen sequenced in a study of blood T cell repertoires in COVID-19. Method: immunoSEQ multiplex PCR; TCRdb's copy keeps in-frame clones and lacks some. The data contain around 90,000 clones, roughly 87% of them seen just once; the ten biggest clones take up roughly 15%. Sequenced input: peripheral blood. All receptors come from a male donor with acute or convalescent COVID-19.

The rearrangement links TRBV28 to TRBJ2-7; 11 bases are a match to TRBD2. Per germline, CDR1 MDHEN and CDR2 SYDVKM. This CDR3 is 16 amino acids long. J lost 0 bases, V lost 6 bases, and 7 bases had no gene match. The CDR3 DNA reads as TGTGCCAGCAGCACGAGACTAGCGGGGAGCTCCTACGAGCAGTACTTC. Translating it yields CASSTRLAGSSYEQYF. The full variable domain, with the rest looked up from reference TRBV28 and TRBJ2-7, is DVKVTQSSRYLVKRTGEKVFLECVQDMDHENMFWYRQDPGLGLRLIYFSYDVKMKEKGDIPEGYSVSREKKERFSLILESASTNQTSMYLCASSTRLAGSSYEQYFGPGTRLTVT.

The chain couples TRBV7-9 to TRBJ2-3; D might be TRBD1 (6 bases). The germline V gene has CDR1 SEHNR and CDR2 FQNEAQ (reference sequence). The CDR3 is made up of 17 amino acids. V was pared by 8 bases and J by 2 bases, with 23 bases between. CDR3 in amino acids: CASHGARDRDNTDTQYF. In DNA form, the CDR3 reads TGTGCCAGCCACGGGGCCCGTGACCGGGACAACACAGATACGCAGTATTTT.

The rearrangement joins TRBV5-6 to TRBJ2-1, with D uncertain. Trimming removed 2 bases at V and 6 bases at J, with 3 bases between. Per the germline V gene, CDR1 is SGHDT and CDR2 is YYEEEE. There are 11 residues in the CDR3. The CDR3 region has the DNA TGTGCCAGCAGCTTCATCAATGAGCAGTTCTTC. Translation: CASSFINEQFF.

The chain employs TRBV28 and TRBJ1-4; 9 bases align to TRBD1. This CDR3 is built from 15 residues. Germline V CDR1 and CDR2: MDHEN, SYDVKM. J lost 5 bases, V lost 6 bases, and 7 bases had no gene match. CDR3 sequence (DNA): TGTGCCAGCAGACGAACCGGGACAGGGAATGAAAAACTGTTTTTT. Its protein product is CASRRTGTGNEKLFF.

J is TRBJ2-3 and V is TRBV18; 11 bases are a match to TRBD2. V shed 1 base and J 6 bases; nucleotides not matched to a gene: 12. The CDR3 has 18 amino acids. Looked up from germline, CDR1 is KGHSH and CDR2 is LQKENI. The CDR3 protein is CASSPRTSGGIRSDTQYF. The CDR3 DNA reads TGTGCCAGCTCACCACGTACTAGCGGGGGTATTCGATCGGATACGCAGTATTTT.

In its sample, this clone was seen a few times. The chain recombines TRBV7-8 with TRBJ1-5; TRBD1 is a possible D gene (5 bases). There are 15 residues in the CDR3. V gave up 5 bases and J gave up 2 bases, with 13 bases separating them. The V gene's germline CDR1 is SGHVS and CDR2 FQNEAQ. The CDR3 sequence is CASSPTVAGNQPQHF. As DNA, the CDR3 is TGTGCCAGCAGCCCGACAGTGGCGGGCAATCAGCCCCAGCATTTT.

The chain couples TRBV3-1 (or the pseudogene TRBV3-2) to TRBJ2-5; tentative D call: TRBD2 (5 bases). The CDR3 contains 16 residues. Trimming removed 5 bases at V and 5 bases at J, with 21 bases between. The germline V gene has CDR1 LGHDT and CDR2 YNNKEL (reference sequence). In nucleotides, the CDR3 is TGTGCCAGCAGCTATACCCCGTTTGGAGGAGGCGAGACCCAGTACTTC. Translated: CASSYTPFGGGETQYF.

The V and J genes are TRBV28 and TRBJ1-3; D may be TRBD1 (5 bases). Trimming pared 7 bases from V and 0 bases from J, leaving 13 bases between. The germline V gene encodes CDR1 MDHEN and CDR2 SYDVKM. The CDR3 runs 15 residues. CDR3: CASNPGLYSGNTIYF. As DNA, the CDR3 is TGTGCCAGCAACCCGGGACTGTACTCTGGAAACACCATATATTTT.

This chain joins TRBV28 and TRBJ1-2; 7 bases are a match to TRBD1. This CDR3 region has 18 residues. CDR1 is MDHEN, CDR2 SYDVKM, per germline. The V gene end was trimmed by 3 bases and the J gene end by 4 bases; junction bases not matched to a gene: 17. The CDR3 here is CASSLFVRVGGGSYGYTF. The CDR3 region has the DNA TGTGCCAGCAGTTTGTTCGTTCGAGTAGGGGGCGGTTCCTATGGCTACACCTTC.

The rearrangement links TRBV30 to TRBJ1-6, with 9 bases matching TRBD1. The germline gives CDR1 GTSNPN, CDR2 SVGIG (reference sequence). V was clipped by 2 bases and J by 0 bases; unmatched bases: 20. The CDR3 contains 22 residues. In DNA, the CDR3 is TGTGCCTGGAGTATCTACTCAGCCCTAGGGACAGGGCCTAGCTCCTATAATTCACCCCTCCACTTT. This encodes CAWSIYSALGTGPSSYNSPLHF.

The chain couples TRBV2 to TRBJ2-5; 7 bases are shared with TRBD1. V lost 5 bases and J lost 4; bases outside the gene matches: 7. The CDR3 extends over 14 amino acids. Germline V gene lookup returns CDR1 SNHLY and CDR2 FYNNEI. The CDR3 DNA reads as TGTGCCAGCAGTTTGAGACAGGGTGGAGAGACCCAGTACTTC. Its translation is CASSLRQGGETQYF.

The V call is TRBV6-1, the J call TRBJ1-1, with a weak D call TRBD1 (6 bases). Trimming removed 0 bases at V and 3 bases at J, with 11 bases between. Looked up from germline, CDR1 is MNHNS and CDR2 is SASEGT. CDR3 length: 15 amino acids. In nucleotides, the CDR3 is TGTGCCAGCAGTGAAGCGGCAGGGGTTGACACTGAAGCTTTCTTT. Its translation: CASSEAAGVDTEAFF.

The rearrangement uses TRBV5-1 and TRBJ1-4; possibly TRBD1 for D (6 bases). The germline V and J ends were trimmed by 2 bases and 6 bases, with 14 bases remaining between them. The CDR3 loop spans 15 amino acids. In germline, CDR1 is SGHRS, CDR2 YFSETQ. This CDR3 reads CASSFQGQGYEKLFF. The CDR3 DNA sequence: TGCGCCAGCAGCTTCCAGGGGCAGGGTTATGAAAAACTGTTTTTT.

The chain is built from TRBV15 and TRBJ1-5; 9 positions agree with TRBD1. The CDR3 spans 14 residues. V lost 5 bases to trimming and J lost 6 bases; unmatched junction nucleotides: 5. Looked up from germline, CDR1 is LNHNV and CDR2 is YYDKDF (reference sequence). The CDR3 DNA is TGTGCCACCAGCCGGGACAGGGTAGGTCAGCCCCAGCATTTT. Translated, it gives CATSRDRVGQPQHF. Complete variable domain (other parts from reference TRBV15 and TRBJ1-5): DAMVIQNPRYQVTQFGKPVTLSCSQTLNHNVMYWYQQKSSQAPKLLFHYYDKDFNNEADTPDNFQSRRPNTSFCFLDIRSPGLGDTAMYLCATSRDRVGQPQHFGDGTRLSIL.

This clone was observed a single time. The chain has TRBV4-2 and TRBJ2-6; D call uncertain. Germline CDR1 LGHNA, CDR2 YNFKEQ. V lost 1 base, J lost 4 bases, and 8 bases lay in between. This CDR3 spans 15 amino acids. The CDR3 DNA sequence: TGTGCCAGCAGCCAAGGAGCCGCGGGGGCCAACGTCCTGACTTTC. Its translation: CASSQGAAGANVLTF.

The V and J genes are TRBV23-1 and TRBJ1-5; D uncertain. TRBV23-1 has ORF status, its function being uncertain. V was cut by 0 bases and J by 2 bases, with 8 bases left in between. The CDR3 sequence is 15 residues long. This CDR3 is CASSQSGLRNQPQHF. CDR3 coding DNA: TGCGCCAGCAGTCAATCGGGCCTCCGCAATCAGCCCCAGCATTTT.

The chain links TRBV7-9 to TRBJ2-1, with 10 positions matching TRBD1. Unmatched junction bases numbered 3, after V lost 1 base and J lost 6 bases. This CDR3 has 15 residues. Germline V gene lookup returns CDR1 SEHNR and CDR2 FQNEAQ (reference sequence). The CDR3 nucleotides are TGTGCCAGCAGCTTAGGAGGGACAGGGGCCAATGAGCAGTTCTTC. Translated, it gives CASSLGGTGANEQFF. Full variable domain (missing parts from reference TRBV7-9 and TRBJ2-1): DTGVSQNPRHKITKRGQNVTFRCDPISEHNRLYWYRQTLGQGPEFLTYFQNEAQLEKSRLLSDRFSAERPKGSFSTLEIQRTEQGDSAMYLCASSLGGTGANEQFFGPGTRLTVL.

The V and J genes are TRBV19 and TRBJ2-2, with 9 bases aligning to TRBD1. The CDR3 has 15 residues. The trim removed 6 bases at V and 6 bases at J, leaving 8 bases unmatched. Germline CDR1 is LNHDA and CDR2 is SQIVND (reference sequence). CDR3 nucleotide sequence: TGTGCCAGTAGGAGGGACAGGGTGGGCGCCGGGGAGCTGTTTTTT. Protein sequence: CASRRDRVGAGELFF.

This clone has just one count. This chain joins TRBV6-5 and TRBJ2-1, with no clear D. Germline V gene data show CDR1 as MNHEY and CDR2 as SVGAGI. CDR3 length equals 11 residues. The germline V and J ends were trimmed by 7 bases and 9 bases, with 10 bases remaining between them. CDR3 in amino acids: CASKSSSEQFF. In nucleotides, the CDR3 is TGTGCCAGCAAATCGTCGTCTGAGCAGTTCTTC.

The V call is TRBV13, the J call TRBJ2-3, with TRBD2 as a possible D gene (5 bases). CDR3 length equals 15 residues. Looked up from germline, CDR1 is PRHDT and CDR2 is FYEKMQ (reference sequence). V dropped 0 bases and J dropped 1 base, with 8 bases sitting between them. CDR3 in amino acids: CASSLGVGGTDTQYF. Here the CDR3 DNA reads TGTGCCAGCAGCTTAGGTGTCGGGGGCACAGATACGCAGTATTTT.

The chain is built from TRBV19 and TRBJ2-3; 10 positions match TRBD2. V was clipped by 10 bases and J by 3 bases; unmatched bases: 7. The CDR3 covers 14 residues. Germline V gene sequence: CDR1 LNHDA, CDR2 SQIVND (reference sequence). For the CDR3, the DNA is TGTGCCACTTCTAGCGGGGGCTTTACAGATACGCAGTATTTT. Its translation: CATSSGGFTDTQYF.

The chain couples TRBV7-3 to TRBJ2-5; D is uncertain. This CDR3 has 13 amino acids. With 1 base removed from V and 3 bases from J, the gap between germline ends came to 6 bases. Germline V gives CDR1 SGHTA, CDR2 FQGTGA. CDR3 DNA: TGTGCCAGCAGCTTAATCAGAAAAGAGACCCAGTACTTC. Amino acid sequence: CASSLIRKETQYF. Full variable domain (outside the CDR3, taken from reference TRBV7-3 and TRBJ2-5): GAGVSQTPSNKVTEKGKYVELRCDPISGHTALYWYRQSLGQGPEFLIYFQGTGAADDSGLPNDRFFAVRPEGSVSTLKIQRTERGDSAVYLCASSLIRKETQYFGPGTRLLVL.

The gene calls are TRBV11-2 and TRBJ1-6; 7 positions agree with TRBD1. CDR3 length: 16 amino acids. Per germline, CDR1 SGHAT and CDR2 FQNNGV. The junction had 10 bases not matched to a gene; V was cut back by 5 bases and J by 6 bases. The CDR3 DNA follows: TGTGCCAGCAGCCTTAGCGCGACAGGGCTTAATTCACCCCTCCACTTT. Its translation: CASSLSATGLNSPLHF.

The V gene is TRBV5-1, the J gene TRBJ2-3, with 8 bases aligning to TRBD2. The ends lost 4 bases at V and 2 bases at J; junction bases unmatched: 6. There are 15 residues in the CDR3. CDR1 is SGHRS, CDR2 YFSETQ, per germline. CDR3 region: CASSPRTSPTDTQYF. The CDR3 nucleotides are TGCGCCAGCAGCCCGAGGACTAGCCCCACAGATACGCAGTATTTT.

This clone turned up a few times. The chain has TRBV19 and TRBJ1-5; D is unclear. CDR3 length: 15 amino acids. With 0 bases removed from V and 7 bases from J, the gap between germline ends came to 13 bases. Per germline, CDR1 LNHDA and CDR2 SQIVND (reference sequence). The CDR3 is CASSIEVGSRQPQHF. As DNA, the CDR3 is TGTGCCAGTAGTATAGAGGTCGGGAGTAGGCAGCCCCAGCATTTT.

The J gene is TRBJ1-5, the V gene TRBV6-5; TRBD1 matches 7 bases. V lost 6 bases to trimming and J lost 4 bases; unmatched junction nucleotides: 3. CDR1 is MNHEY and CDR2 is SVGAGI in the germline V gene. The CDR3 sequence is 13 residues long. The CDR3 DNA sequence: TGTGCCAGCAGACCGGACAGGAATCAGCCCCAGCATTTT. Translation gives CASRPDRNQPQHF.

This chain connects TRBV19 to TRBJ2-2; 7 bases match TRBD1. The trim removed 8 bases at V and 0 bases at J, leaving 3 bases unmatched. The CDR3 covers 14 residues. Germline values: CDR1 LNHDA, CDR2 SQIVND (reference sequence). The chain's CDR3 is CASLGTANTGELFF. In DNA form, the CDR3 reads TGTGCCAGTCTCGGGACAGCGAACACCGGGGAGCTGTTTTTT.

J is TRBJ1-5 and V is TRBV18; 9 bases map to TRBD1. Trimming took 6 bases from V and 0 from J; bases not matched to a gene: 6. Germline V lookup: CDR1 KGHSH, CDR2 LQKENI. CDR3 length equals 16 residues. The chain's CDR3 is CASSWDRVNSNQPQHF. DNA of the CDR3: TGTGCCAGCTCGTGGGACAGGGTTAATAGCAATCAGCCCCAGCATTTT. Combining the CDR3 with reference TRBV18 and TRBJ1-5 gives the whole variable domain NAGVMQNPRHLVRRRGQEARLRCSPMKGHSHVYWYRQLPEEGLKFMVYLQKENIIDESGMPKERFSAEFPKEGPSILRIQQVVRGDSAAYFCASSWDRVNSNQPQHFGDGTRLSIL.

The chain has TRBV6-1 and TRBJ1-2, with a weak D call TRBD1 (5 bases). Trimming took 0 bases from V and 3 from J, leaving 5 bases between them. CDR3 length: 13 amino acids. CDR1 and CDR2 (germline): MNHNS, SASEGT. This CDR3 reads CASSEAGDYGYTF. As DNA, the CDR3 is TGTGCCAGCAGTGAAGCAGGGGACTATGGCTACACCTTC.

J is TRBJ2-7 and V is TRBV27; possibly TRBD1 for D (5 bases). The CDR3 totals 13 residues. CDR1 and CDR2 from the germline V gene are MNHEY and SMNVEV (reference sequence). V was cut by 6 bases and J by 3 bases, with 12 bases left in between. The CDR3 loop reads CASRPRQHYEQYF. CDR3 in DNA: TGTGCCAGCAGACCAAGACAGCACTACGAGCAGTACTTC.

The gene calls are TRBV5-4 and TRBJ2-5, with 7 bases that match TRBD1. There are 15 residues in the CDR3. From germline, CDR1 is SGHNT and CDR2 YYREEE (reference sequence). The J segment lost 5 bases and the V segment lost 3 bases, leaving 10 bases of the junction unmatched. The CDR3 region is CASSSEVGGRETQYF. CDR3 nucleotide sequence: TGTGCCAGCAGCTCGGAGGTAGGGGGCAGGGAGACCCAGTACTTC. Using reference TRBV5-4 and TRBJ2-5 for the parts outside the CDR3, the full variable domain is ETGVTQSPTHLIKTRGQQVTLRCSSQSGHNTVSWYQQALGQGPQFIFQYYREEENGRGNFPPRFSGLQFPNYSSELNVNALELDDSALYLCASSSEVGGRETQYFGPGTRLLVL.

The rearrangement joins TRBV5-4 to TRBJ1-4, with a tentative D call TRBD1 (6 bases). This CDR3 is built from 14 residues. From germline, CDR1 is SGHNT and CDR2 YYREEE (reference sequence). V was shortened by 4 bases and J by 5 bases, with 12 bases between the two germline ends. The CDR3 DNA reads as TGTGCCAGCAGCCGGGACACAAAGAATGAAAAACTGTTTTTT. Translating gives CASSRDTKNEKLFF.